These 20 T cell receptor beta chains were sequenced from one sample in a study of T-cell memory formation after mild COVID-19. One entry per CDR3 protein, called by TCRdb with MiXCR from the 5' RACE reads. The sample carries over 45,000 distinct CDR3 sequences, roughly 9% recorded once. The sequencing input was PBMCs or a T cell subset sorted from them (not recorded which). Every receptor here comes from an adult woman who had mild COVID-19 (a few samples of this study predate the infection). Cell type and time point are not known.

The J gene is TRBJ1-1, the V gene TRBV7-2; no clear D gene. The germline gives CDR1 SGHTA, CDR2 FQGNSA. Between the trimmed V and J ends, which lost 5 bases and 1 base, there was a span of 8 bases. This CDR3 is 13 amino acids long. The DNA of the CDR3 is TGTGCCAGCAGCGAGATAAGGAACACTGAAGCTTTCTTT. Translated: CASSEIRNTEAFF.

V and J are TRBV20-1 and TRBJ2-5; 8 nucleotides line up with TRBD1. Germline trimming cut 5 bases from V and 5 bases from J; bases unmatched to any gene: 7. CDR3 length equals 13 residues. The V gene's germline CDR1 is DFQATT and CDR2 SNEGSKA (reference sequence). The CDR3 nucleotides are TGCAGTGCTGTAGGACAGGGCGGGGAGACCCAGTACTTC. This codes for CSAVGQGGETQYF.

In this sample, this clonotype turned up many times. The chain carries TRBV6-4 and TRBJ2-3, with 8 bases aligning to TRBD2. The trim removed 0 bases at V and 4 bases at J, leaving 6 bases unmatched. Per germline, CDR1 MRHNA and CDR2 SNTAGT. This CDR3 spans 16 amino acids. CDR3 amino acids: CASSDSKRGGPDTQYF. The CDR3 DNA is TGTGCCAGCAGTGACTCGAAACGGGGGGGGCCAGATACGCAGTATTTT.

This clonotype has just a few counts. V gene TRBV24-1 combines with J gene TRBJ1-2; no clear D. The CDR3 length is 13 residues. Germline CDR1 reads KGHDR; CDR2 reads SFDVKD. V was trimmed by 2 bases and J by 5 bases, leaving 8 bases between them. The CDR3 sequence: CATSDSGLYGYTF. Written as DNA, the CDR3 is TGTGCCACCAGTGATTCCGGACTGTATGGCTACACCTTC.

This clonotype was seen ten or more times. The V gene is TRBV19, the J gene TRBJ1-5, with D tentatively TRBD1 (5 bases). Trimming took 4 bases from V and 3 from J, leaving 13 bases between them. The CDR3 consists of 15 residues. The germline V gene encodes CDR1 LNHDA and CDR2 SQIVND (reference sequence). The CDR3 loop reads CASSSLEGDNQPQHF. In nucleotides, the CDR3 is TGTGCCAGTAGTAGCCTGGAAGGGGACAATCAGCCCCAGCATTTT.

This clonotype was counted between two and nine times. The V call is TRBV5-1, the J call TRBJ1-4, with no clear D. Germline CDR1 and CDR2: SGHRS and YFSETQ. Deletions cut 4 bases from V and 10 bases from J, with 26 bases between. The CDR3 covers 17 residues. The chain's CDR3 is CASSPYDPAQTGSKLFF. For the CDR3, the DNA is TGCGCCAGCAGCCCGTATGATCCTGCCCAGACCGGGTCAAAACTGTTTTTT.

The rearrangement uses TRBV3-1 and TRBJ2-5; unclear D gene. This CDR3 region has 11 residues. Deletions cut 1 base from V and 11 bases from J, with 8 bases between. The germline V gene encodes CDR1 LGHDT and CDR2 YNNKEL (reference sequence). DNA of the CDR3: TGTGCCAGCAGCCAAGCGGTGTTTCAGTACTTC. Protein sequence: CASSQAVFQYF.

The V and J genes are TRBV7-9 and TRBJ1-4, with no clear D. V was pared by 5 bases and J by 8 bases, with 18 bases between. Looked up from germline, CDR1 is SEHNR and CDR2 is FQNEAQ (reference sequence). CDR3 size: 15 residues. The CDR3 coding sequence is TGTGCCAGCAGCCAAGCTCCCGAGGTATTGGAAAAACTGTTTTTT. Protein product: CASSQAPEVLEKLFF.

This clonotype was recorded a few times. This rearrangement joins TRBV19 to TRBJ2-3, with 12 bases that match TRBD2. V dropped 5 bases and J dropped 4; count of bases not matched to a gene: 10. The CDR3 covers 17 residues. Germline values: CDR1 LNHDA, CDR2 SQIVND (reference sequence). CDR3 nucleotides: TGTGCCAGTAGTCCCCGGACTAGCGGGAACCTCCCAGATACGCAGTATTTT. Residues: CASSPRTSGNLPDTQYF.

In this sample, this clonotype turned up a few times. The genes are TRBV12-3 or TRBV12-4 and TRBJ1-5; D remains unclear. The CDR3 length is 12 residues. V lost 5 bases and J 1 base, leaving 3 bases between the germline ends. In DNA form, the CDR3 reads TGTGCCAGCAGTAAGAGCAATCAGCCCCAGCATTTT. It specifies CASSKSNQPQHF.

The sample holds a few counts of this clonotype. The chain couples TRBV4-1 to TRBJ2-7; TRBD1 might be the D (5 bases). CDR3 length: 15 residues. Germline V gene sequence: CDR1 MGHRA, CDR2 YSYEKL. V lost 5 bases and J 1 base, leaving 15 bases between the germline ends. CDR3 sequence: CASSVLHQGSYEQYF. For the CDR3, the DNA is TGCGCCAGCAGCGTCCTTCATCAGGGATCCTACGAGCAGTACTTC.

There are a few counts of this clonotype. The J gene is TRBJ2-7, the V gene TRBV5-1; no reliable D call. V was pared by 4 bases and J by 3 bases, with 11 bases between. CDR3 size: 13 residues. Germline V lookup: CDR1 SGHRS, CDR2 YFSETQ. The CDR3 here is CASSPVTFYEQYF. The CDR3 DNA is TGCGCCAGCAGCCCGGTAACCTTCTACGAGCAGTACTTC.

Only a few counts were recorded for this clonotype. The V and J genes are TRBV28 and TRBJ2-5; possible D gene TRBD1, 5 bases. The V end lost 7 bases, the J end lost 4 bases, and 13 bases lay between the germline ends. The germline gives CDR1 MDHEN, CDR2 SYDVKM. CDR3 length: 13 residues. Here the CDR3 DNA reads TGTGCCAGCAAGCCTTTGGGGCGAGAGACCCAGTACTTC. Its translation is CASKPLGRETQYF.

This clonotype was seen ten or more times. The J gene is TRBJ2-2, the V gene TRBV7-2, with unresolved D. With 2 bases removed from V and 5 bases from J, the gap between germline ends came to 6 bases. This CDR3 region has 13 residues. Looked up from germline, CDR1 is SGHTA and CDR2 is FQGNSA. CDR3 DNA: TGTGCCAGCAGCTTATCGCAGACCGGGGAGCTGTTTTTT. This codes for CASSLSQTGELFF.

The chain combines TRBV5-8 with TRBJ2-4; D unclear. Germline CDR1 SGHTS, CDR2 YDEGEE. V was shortened by 0 bases and J by 1 base, with 2 bases between the two germline ends. The CDR3 is 13 amino acids. In DNA, the CDR3 is TGTGCCAGCAGCTTGGGGGCCAAAAACATTCAGTACTTC. Translating gives CASSLGAKNIQYF.

Sample share makes this clonotype medium-sized (0.01 to 0.1%). This sequence joins TRBV15 and TRBJ2-1; weak D call: TRBD1 (6 bases). The V gene's germline CDR1 is LNHNV and CDR2 YYDKDF (reference sequence). V was cut by 0 bases and J by 7 bases, with 22 bases left in between. The CDR3 extends over 18 amino acids. The CDR3 sequence: CATSREGSWAGARNEQFF. The CDR3 DNA follows: TGTGCCACCAGCAGAGAAGGATCGTGGGCAGGGGCCCGTAATGAGCAGTTCTTC.

The V gene is TRBV7-2, the J gene TRBJ1-1; a possible D gene is TRBD1 (6 bases). The CDR3 is 13 amino acids. V lost 5 bases to trimming and J lost 4 bases, with 11 bases between them. Germline V lookup: CDR1 SGHTA, CDR2 FQGNSA. CDR3 loop: CASSPRGGTEAFF. The CDR3 region has the DNA TGTGCCAGCAGCCCCAGGGGTGGCACTGAAGCTTTCTTT.

This clonotype was detected ten times or more. This chain links TRBV27 with TRBJ2-7; D call uncertain. This CDR3 spans 13 amino acids. V was pared by 3 bases and J by 7 bases, with 13 bases between. CDR1 is MNHEY, CDR2 SMNVEV, per germline (reference sequence). The CDR3, as DNA: TGTGCCAGCAGTTTTGACGGTTCTCGGGAGCAGTACTTC. Translated: CASSFDGSREQYF.

This clonotype has more than one count but fewer than ten. This rearrangement joins TRBV29-1 to TRBJ1-2; 8 positions agree with TRBD1. The J segment lost 8 bases and the V segment lost 7 bases, leaving 9 bases of the junction unmatched. CDR1 SQVTM and CDR2 ANQGSEA come from the germline V gene. CDR3 length equals 12 residues. CDR3 sequence reads: CSAHQGAGGYTF. CDR3 coding DNA: TGCAGCGCCCATCAGGGGGCGGGAGGCTACACCTTC.

The chain is built from TRBV7-9 and TRBJ1-5; perhaps TRBD1 as D (5 bases). The V gene lost 5 bases and the J gene lost 0 bases, with 17 bases spanning the gap. The CDR3 has 17 residues. The germline gives CDR1 SEHNR, CDR2 FQNEAQ (reference sequence). The CDR3 nucleotides read TGTGCCAGCAGCCCTGGGACGCGCGGGGTTAGCAATCAGCCCCAGCATTTT. It codes for CASSPGTRGVSNQPQHF.